A single T cell receptor (beta chain) is shown here with its context. Per the original methods: Reference gene primer amplification yielded estimated nucleated cell counts. The data were produced by immunoSEQ multiplex PCR, yet TCRdb's version contains in-frame clones alone and is incomplete. V, J and clone size derive from that table, while D and trimming were established from the DNA sequence. The table includes 150,000 to 200,000 clones, around 76% detected once. The record originates from a study of blood T cell repertoires in COVID-19. This sequence originates from a woman in her fifties or sixties with acute COVID-19. Sequenced input: PBMCs or T cells enriched from blood (not recorded which).

Here the CDR3 reads CASSPSGGRSNQPQHF. The CDR3 nucleotides are TGTGCCAGCAGCCCTTCTGGCGGGAGGAGCAATCAGCCCCAGCATTTT. The chain uses TRBV6-2 or TRBV6-3 and TRBJ1-5; no definite D call. Germline CDR1 is MNHEY and CDR2 is SVGEGT. This CDR3 has 16 residues. Trimming took 6 bases from V and 1 from J, leaving 16 bases between them.